These 19 T cell receptor beta chains were sequenced from one sample in a study of T cell responses to AZD1222 COVID-19 vaccine. Some clones are missing from TCRdb's copy, which holds only in-frame ones; the method was immunoSEQ multiplex PCR. The repertoire consists of about 140,000 clones, with 80% to 95% occurring once and the leading ten covering roughly 5%. Sequenced here: peripheral blood, sampled on day 0 of AZD1222 vaccination. Every receptor here comes from an adult in good health.

This clone has just one count. This chain connects TRBV7-2 to TRBJ2-2; 7 nucleotides line up with TRBD1. CDR1 and CDR2 (germline): SGHTA, FQGNSA. V dropped 5 bases and J dropped 5; count of bases not matched to a gene: 8. This CDR3 region has 15 residues. CDR3 sequence: CASSLDRVGTGELFF. The DNA of the CDR3 is TGTGCCAGCAGCCTCGACAGGGTTGGGACCGGGGAGCTGTTTTTT.

The chain employs TRBV11-2 and TRBJ2-7; TRBD2 aligns across 14 bases. This CDR3 is built from 18 residues. Germline-derived CDR1 and CDR2 are SGHAT and FQNNGV. With V trimmed by 5 bases and J by 6 bases, 15 bases remained unmatched. CDR3 amino acids: CASSQDPWTSGRTSEQYF. CDR3 DNA: TGTGCCAGCAGCCAAGATCCCTGGACTAGCGGGAGGACTAGCGAGCAGTACTTC.

V gene TRBV24-1 combines with J gene TRBJ2-2; D is uncertain. The CDR3 runs 16 residues. V lost 2 bases to trimming and J lost 4 bases, with 13 bases between them. CDR1 and CDR2 (germline): KGHDR, SFDVKD. DNA for the CDR3: TGTGCCACCAGTGATTGGGGAAGGGTTGGCACCGGGGAGCTGTTTTTT. It codes for CATSDWGRVGTGELFF.

The V and J genes are TRBV5-8 and TRBJ1-5; 7 nucleotides agree with TRBD1. The CDR3 loop spans 17 amino acids. The V and J ends lost 2 bases and 4 bases, in that order; junction bases with no gene match: 12. Per the germline V gene, CDR1 is SGHTS and CDR2 is YDEGEE. The chain's CDR3 is CASSLSPGQRINQPQHF. The CDR3 DNA sequence: TGTGCCAGCAGCTTATCTCCGGGACAGAGGATAAATCAGCCCCAGCATTTT. Complete variable domain (other parts from reference TRBV5-8 and TRBJ1-5): EAGVTQSPTHLIKTRGQQATLRCSPISGHTSVYWYQQALGLGLQFLLWYDEGEERNRGNFPPRFSGRQFPNYSSELNVNALELEDSALYLCASSLSPGQRINQPQHFGDGTRLSIL.

V gene TRBV18 combines with J gene TRBJ2-1; D perhaps matches TRBD2 (6 bases). Deletions cut 4 bases from V and 7 bases from J, with 11 bases between. There are 13 residues in the CDR3. CDR1 is KGHSH and CDR2 is LQKENI in the germline V gene. The CDR3 loop reads CASSLGTLNEQFF. The CDR3 DNA is TGTGCCAGCTCACTCGGGACTCTTAATGAGCAGTTCTTC.

The gene calls are TRBV7-6 and TRBJ2-1, with 12 bases lining up with TRBD1. The CDR3 has 14 residues. Germline-derived CDR1 and CDR2 are SGHVS and FNYEAQ. J gave up 11 bases and V 5 bases, and 7 bases lay outside the gene matches. Here the CDR3 reads CASSGGDRGPQQFF. For the CDR3, the DNA is TGTGCCAGCAGCGGGGGGGACAGGGGGCCTCAGCAGTTCTTC. The whole variable domain, filled in from reference TRBV7-6 and TRBJ2-1, reads GAGVSQSPRYKVTKRGQDVALRCDPISGHVSLYWYRQALGQGPEFLTYFNYEAQQDKSGLPNDRFSAERPEGSISTLTIQRTEQRDSAMYRCASSGGDRGPQQFFGPGTRLTVL.

The V and J genes are TRBV19 and TRBJ2-2; 9 nucleotides match TRBD1. The CDR3 extends over 15 amino acids. Trimming cost V 10 bases and J 7 bases; bases outside gene matches: 13. From germline, CDR1 is LNHDA and CDR2 SQIVND (reference sequence). CDR3 nucleotides: TGTGCCACTTCTGGGACAGGGCGAAAGATCGGGGAGCTGTTTTTT. Translation gives CATSGTGRKIGELFF.

The chain is built from TRBV4-1 and TRBJ2-7; 7 bases fit TRBD2. CDR1 is MGHRA and CDR2 is YSYEKL in the germline V gene. V was pared by 1 base and J by 3 bases, with 6 bases of the junction left unmatched. This CDR3 has 15 amino acids. The CDR3 nucleotides read TGCGCCAGCAGCCAAGGGGCGGGAGTGCTCTACGAGCAGTACTTC. Translated: CASSQGAGVLYEQYF.

The chain joins TRBV3-1 (or the pseudogene TRBV3-2) to TRBJ1-2; TRBD1 agrees at 7 bases. This CDR3 contains 15 residues. The J segment lost 4 bases and the V segment lost 1 base, leaving 6 bases of the junction unmatched. Germline CDR1 is LGHDT and CDR2 is YNNKEL (reference sequence). DNA of the CDR3: TGTGCCAGCAGCCAAGGATTCCGGGACAGCTATGGCTACACCTTC. This gives the protein CASSQGFRDSYGYTF.

V usage is TRBV6-5 and J usage is TRBJ2-7; maybe TRBD1 (5 bases). The length of the CDR3 is 13 residues. CDR1 and CDR2 (germline): MNHEY, SVGAGI. Trimming took off 4 bases at V and 3 bases at J, with 10 bases between the two ends. The chain's CDR3 is CASSLDSLYEQYF. In DNA form, the CDR3 reads TGTGCCAGCAGTTTAGACAGTCTCTACGAGCAGTACTTC.

This clone was counted once. This sequence joins TRBV19 and TRBJ2-1, with 7 bases lining up with TRBD2. Trimming at V came to 4 bases and at J to 1 base, leaving 10 bases not matched to a gene. This CDR3 contains 17 residues. Per germline, CDR1 LNHDA and CDR2 SQIVND (reference sequence). The CDR3 DNA is TGTGCCAGTAGTACCCTCGATAGCGGGTGGTCCTACAATGAGCAGTTCTTC. It is translated as CASSTLDSGWSYNEQFF.

This chain uses TRBV12-3 or TRBV12-4 with TRBJ2-5; no reliable D call. Trimming cost V 3 bases and J 4 bases, with 6 bases left between them. This CDR3 has 12 amino acids. CDR3 sequence (DNA): TGTGCCAGCAGTTTGAGACGAGAGACCCAGTACTTC. Translating it yields CASSLRRETQYF.

The gene calls are TRBV12-2 and TRBJ1-4; the DNA was not used to check the table's D call, TRBD1. TRBV12-2 is termed a pseudogene. This CDR3 contains 18 residues. CDR3 sequence reads: CASRLDRHLTATNEKLFF. CDR3 sequence (DNA): TGTGCAAGTCGCTTAGACCGACATTTAACTGCAACTAATGAAAAACTGTTTTTT.

V gene TRBV28 combines with J gene TRBJ1-3; no firm D call. Germline V gives CDR1 MDHEN, CDR2 SYDVKM. The CDR3 is 16 residues long. Trimming removed 5 bases at V and 4 bases at J, with 18 bases between. In DNA form, the CDR3 reads TGTGCCAGCAGTGCTCCTGGCCCCCGAATAGGAAACACCATATATTTT. It is translated as CASSAPGPRIGNTIYF.

There are a few counts of this clone. This sequence joins TRBV7-9 and TRBJ1-3; no reliable D call. Trimming pared 5 bases from V and 3 bases from J, leaving 8 bases between. Germline CDR1 is SEHNR and CDR2 is FQNEAQ (reference sequence). The CDR3 is 13 amino acids. The CDR3 is CASSTGYGNTIYF. Written as DNA, the CDR3 is TGTGCCAGCAGCACGGGATATGGAAACACCATATATTTT.

The gene calls are TRBV5-1 and TRBJ2-5; D may correspond to TRBD1 or TRBD2 (5 bases each). V shed 3 bases and J shed 5 bases, with 14 bases lying between them. The V gene's germline CDR1 is SGHRS and CDR2 YFSETQ. The CDR3 is 14 amino acids. The CDR3 DNA follows: TGCGCCAGCAGCTCCGGGACGTCCTATGAGACCCAGTACTTC. Its translation is CASSSGTSYETQYF.

The rearrangement uses TRBV12-3 or TRBV12-4 and TRBJ1-1; D is undetermined. The CDR3 loop spans 12 amino acids. Deletions cut 0 bases from V and 7 bases from J, with 6 bases between. CDR3 sequence (DNA): TGTGCCAGCAGTTTAGCGCGGGGTGAAGCTTTCTTT. It is translated as CASSLARGEAFF.

This chain connects TRBV4-1 to TRBJ2-3; no clear D gene. V was shortened by 0 bases and J by 6 bases, with 10 bases between the two germline ends. Germline V gene sequence: CDR1 MGHRA, CDR2 YSYEKL. CDR3 length: 14 residues. The CDR3 is CASSQEVLIDTQYF. The CDR3 bases are TGCGCCAGCAGCCAAGAGGTCCTTATCGATACGCAGTATTTT.

The chain joins TRBV6-5 to TRBJ1-6, with D uncertain. Per germline, CDR1 MNHEY and CDR2 SVGAGI. The CDR3 has 13 residues. Trimming shortened V by 8 bases and J by 11 bases, and 16 bases separated the two germline ends. The CDR3 bases are TGTGCCAGCGGTCCAGGCCCGAGGCCACCCCTCCACTTT. As protein: CASGPGPRPPLHF.